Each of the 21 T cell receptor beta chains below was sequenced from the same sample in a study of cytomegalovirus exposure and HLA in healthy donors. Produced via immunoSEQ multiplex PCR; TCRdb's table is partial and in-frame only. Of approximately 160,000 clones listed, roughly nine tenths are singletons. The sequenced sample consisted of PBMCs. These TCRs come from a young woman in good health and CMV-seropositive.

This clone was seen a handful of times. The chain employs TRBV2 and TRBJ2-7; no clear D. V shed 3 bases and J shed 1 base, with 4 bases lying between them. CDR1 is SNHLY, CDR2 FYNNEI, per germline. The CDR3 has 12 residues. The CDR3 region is CASSERSYEQYF. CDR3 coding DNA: TGTGCCAGCAGTGAGCGGTCCTACGAGCAGTACTTC.

The CDR3 spells CSVVGDKLLNTEAFF. The CDR3 DNA follows: TGCAGCGTTGTGGGGGACAAACTTTTGAACACTGAAGCTTTCTTT. The chain carries TRBV29-1 and TRBJ1-1, with D possibly matching TRBD1 (6 bases). Germline V gene sequence: CDR1 SQVTM, CDR2 ANQGSEA. The CDR3 loop spans 15 amino acids. The V end lost 4 bases, the J end lost 0 bases, and 15 bases lay between the germline ends.

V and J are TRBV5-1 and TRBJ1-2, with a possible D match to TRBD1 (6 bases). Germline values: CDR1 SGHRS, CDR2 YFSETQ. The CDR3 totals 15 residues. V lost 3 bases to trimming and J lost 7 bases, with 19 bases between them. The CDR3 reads CASSSEQGGRGGYTF. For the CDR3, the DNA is TGCGCCAGCAGCTCTGAACAGGGTGGTAGGGGTGGCTACACCTTC. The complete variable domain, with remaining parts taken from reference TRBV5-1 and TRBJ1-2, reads KAGVTQTPRYLIKTRGQQVTLSCSPISGHRSVSWYQQTPGQGLQFLFEYFSETQRNKGNFPGRFSGRQFSNSRSEMNVSTLELGDSALYLCASSSEQGGRGGYTFGSGTRLTVV.

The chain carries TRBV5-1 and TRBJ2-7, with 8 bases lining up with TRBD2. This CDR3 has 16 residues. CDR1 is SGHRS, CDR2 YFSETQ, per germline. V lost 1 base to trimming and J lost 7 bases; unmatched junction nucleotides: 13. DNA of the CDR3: TGCGCCAGCAGCTTGTCCGGGACTAGAGGGTCTAGGGAGCAGTACTTC. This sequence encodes CASSLSGTRGSREQYF.

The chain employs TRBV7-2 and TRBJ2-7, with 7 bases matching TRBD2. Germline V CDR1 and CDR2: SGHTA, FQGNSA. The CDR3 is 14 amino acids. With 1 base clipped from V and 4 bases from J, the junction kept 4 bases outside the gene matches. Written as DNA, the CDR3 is TGTGCCAGCAGCTTAGGCGGGAGTGTGTACGAGCAGTACTTC. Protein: CASSLGGSVYEQYF.

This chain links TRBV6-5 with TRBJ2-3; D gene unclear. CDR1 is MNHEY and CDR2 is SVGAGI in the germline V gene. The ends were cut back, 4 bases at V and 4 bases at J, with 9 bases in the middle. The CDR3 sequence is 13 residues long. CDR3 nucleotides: TGTGCCAGCAGTTTCTCATCGGCAGATACGCAGTATTTT. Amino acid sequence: CASSFSSADTQYF.

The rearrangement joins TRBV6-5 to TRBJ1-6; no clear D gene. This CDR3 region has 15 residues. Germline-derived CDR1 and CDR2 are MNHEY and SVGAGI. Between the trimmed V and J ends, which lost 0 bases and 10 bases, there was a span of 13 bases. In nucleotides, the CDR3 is TGTGCCAGCAGTTACTCTAACAGAAGATGGTCACCCCTCCACTTT. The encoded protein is CASSYSNRRWSPLHF.

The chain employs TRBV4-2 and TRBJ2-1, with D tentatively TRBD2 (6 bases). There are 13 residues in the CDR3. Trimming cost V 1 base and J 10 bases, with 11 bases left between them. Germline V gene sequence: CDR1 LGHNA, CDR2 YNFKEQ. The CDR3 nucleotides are TGTGCCAGCAGCCAAGCGGGGGTCAACGAGCAGTTCTTC. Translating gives CASSQAGVNEQFF.

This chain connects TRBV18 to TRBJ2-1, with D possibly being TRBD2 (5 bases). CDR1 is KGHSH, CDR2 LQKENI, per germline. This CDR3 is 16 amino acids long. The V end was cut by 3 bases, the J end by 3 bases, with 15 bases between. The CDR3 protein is CASSPTSGSIYNEQFF. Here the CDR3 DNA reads TGTGCCAGCTCACCCACAAGCGGCAGTATCTACAATGAGCAGTTCTTC.

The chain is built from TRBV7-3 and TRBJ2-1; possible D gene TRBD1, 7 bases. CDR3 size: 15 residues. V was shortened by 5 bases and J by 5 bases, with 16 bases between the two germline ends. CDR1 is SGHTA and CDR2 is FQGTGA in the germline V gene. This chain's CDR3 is CASSAGQRYNNEQFF. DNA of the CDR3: TGTGCCAGCAGCGCGGGACAGCGATACAACAATGAGCAGTTCTTC.

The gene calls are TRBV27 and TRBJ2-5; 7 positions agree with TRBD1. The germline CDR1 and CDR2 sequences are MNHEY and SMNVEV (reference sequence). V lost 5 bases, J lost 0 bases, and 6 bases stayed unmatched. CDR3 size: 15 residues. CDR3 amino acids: CASSRTGLYQETQYF. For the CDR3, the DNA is TGTGCCAGCAGTCGGACAGGATTGTACCAAGAGACCCAGTACTTC.

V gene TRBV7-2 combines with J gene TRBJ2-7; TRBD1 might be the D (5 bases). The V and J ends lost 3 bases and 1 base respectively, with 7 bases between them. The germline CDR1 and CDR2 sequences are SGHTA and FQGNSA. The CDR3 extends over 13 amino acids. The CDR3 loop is CASSFTGSYEQYF. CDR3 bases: TGTGCCAGCAGCTTTACAGGTTCCTACGAGCAGTACTTC.

The CDR3 DNA sequence: TGTGCCAGCAGCTGGACAGACAATGAGCAGTTCTTC. It yields the protein CASSWTDNEQFF. This sequence joins TRBV7-9 and TRBJ2-1; a weak D match, TRBD1 (6 bases). Trimming pared 4 bases from V and 5 bases from J, leaving 6 bases between. Germline loops: CDR1 SEHNR, CDR2 FQNEAQ (reference sequence). This CDR3 spans 12 amino acids.

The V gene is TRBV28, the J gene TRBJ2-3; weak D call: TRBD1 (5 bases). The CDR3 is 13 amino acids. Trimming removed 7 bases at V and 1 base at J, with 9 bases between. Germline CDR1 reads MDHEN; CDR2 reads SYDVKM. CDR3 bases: TGTGCCAGCAAAGAACAGGGCACAGATACGCAGTATTTT. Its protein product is CASKEQGTDTQYF.

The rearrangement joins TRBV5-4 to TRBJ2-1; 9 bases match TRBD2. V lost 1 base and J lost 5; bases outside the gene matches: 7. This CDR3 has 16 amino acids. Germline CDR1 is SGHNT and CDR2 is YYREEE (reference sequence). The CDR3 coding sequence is TGTGCCAGCAGCTTGTCAAGCGGGAGGACCAACAATGAGCAGTTCTTC. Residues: CASSLSSGRTNNEQFF.

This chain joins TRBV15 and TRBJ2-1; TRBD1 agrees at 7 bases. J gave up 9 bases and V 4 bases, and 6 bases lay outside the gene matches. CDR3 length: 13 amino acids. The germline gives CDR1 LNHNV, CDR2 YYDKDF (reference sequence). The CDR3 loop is CATSKTGNGEQFF. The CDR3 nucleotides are TGTGCCACCAGCAAGACAGGGAATGGTGAGCAGTTCTTC.

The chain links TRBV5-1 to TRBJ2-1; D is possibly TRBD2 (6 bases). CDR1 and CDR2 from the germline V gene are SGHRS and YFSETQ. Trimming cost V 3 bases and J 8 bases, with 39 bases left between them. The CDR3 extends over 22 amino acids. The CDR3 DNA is TGCGCCAGCAGCTCCTGGGACTTCCCGCGTACCCACCGGGACGCAGGTTCCGATGAGCAGTTCTTC. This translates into CASSSWDFPRTHRDAGSDEQFF.

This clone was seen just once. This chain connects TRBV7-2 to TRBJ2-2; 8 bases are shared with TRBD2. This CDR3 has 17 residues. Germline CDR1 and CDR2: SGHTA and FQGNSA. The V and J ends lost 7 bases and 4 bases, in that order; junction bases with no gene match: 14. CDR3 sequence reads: CASTPGWASGPTGELFF. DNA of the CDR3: TGTGCCAGCACCCCCGGCTGGGCTAGCGGGCCCACCGGGGAGCTGTTTTTT.

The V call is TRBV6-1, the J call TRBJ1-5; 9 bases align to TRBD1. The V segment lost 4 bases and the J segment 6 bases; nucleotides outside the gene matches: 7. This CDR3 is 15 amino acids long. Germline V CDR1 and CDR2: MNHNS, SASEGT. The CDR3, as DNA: TGTGCCAGCAGTGCGGGACAGGGAATTCTTCAGCCCCAGCATTTT. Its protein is CASSAGQGILQPQHF.

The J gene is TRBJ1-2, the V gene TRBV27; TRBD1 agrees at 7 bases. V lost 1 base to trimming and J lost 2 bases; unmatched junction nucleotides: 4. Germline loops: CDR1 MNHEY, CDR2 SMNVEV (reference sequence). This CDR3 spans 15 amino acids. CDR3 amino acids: CASSLYATGNYGYTF. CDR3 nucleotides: TGTGCCAGCAGTTTATACGCGACAGGGAACTATGGCTACACCTTC.

Here the CDR3 reads CASSVDPLAKNIQYF. The DNA for the CDR3 is TGTGCCAGCAGCGTAGATCCCCTAGCCAAAAACATTCAGTACTTC. This rearrangement joins TRBV9 to TRBJ2-4; no clear D. Trimming stripped 0 bases from V and 0 bases from J, with 7 bases between. This CDR3 region has 15 residues. Germline loops: CDR1 SGDLS, CDR2 YYNGEE.